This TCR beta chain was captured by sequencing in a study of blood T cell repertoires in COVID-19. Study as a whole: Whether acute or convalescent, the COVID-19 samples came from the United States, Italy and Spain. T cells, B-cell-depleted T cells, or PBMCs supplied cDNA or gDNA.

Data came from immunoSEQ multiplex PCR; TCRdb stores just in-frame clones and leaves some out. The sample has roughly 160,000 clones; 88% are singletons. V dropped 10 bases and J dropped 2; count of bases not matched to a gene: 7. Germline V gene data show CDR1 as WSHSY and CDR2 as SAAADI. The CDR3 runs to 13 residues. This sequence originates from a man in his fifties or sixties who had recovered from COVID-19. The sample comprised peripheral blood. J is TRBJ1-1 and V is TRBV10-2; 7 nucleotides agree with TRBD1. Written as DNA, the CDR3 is TGCGCCATCAGGGACAGTGCTAACACTGAAGCTTTCTTT. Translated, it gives CAIRDSANTEAFF.